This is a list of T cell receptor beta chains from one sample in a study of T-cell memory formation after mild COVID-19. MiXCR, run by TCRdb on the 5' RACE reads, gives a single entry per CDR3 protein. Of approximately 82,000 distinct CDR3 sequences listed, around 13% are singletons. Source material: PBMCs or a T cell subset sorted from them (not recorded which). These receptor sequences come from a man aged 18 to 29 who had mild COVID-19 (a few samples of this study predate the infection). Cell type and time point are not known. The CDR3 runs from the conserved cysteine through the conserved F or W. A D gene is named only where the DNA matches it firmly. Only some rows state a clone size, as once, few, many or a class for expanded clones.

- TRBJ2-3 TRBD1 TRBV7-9 TGTGCCAGCAGCTTCCAGGGGGTCCCAGATACGCAGTATTTT CASSFQGVPDTQYF
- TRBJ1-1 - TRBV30 TGTGCCTGGAGTGTACTAGGGAACACTGAAGCTTTCTTT CAWSVLGNTEAFF
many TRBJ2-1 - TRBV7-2 TGTGCCAGCAGCTTATTTCCGGAGTCGTTCTTC CASSLFPESFF
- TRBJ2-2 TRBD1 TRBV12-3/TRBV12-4 TGTGCCAGCAGTATGACAGGGCCCGGGGAGCTGTTTTTT CASSMTGPGELFF
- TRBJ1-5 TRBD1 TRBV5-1 TGCGCCAGCAGCATGGGACAGGGGGCTCAACAGCCCCAGCATTTT CASSMGQGAQQPQHF
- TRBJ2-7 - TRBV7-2 TGTGCCAGCAGCTTATCAGGCAGGAGCTCCTACGAGCAGTACTTC CASSLSGRSSYEQYF
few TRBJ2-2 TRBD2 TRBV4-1 TGCGCCAGCACCCTTCTTTTAGCGGGGGAGGCCGGGGAGCTGTTTTTT CASTLLLAGEAGELFF
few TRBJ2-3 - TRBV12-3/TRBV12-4 TGTGCCAGCAGGCCCGGGGGCACAGATACGCAGTATTTT CASRPGGTDTQYF
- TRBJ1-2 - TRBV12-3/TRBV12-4 TGTGCCAGCACCTACGGAGGGCAGGGTAATGGCTACACCTTC CASTYGGQGNGYTF
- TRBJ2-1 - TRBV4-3 TGCGCCAGCAGCCCCTTCCCTGGCAATGAGCAGTTCTTC CASSPFPGNEQFF
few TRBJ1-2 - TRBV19 TGTGCCAGCACACTTATGGTTGGCTATGGCTACACCTTC CASTLMVGYGYTF
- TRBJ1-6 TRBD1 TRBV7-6 TGTGCCAGCAGCTACAAGACAGGGGAGGACTCACCCCTCCACTTT CASSYKTGEDSPLHF
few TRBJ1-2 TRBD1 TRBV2 TGTGCCAGCAGGACAGGGACTGAGGGCTATGGCTACACCTTC CASRTGTEGYGYTF
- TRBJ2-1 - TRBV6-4 TGTGCCAGCAGTCCTCAGGGTTCAGAGAGTGATGAGCAGTTCTTC CASSPQGSESDEQFF
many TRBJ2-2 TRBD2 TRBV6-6 TGTGCCAGCAGTTCCGGGATAGCGGGTCGGACCGGGGAGCTGTTTTTT CASSSGIAGRTGELFF
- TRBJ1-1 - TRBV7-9 TGTGCCAGCAGGGATGGAATGACAGAGAACACTGAAGCTTTCTTT CASRDGMTENTEAFF
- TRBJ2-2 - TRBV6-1 TGTGCCAGCAGTGAAGCGCACCGGGCCGGGGAGCTGTTTTTT CASSEAHRAGELFF
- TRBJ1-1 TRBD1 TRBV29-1 TGCAGCGTTTACACAGGGGGAGCGAACACTGAAGCTTTCTTT CSVYTGGANTEAFF
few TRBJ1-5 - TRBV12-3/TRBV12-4 TGTGCCAGCAGTCTACAGGTTAATAGCAATCAGCCCCAGCATTTT CASSLQVNSNQPQHF
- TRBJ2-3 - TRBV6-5 TGTGCCAGCAGTTACTCGCCACGGGACACAGATACGCAGTATTTT CASSYSPRDTDTQYF
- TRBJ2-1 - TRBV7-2 TGTGCCAGCAGCCCGGGGGCAACCAATGAGCAGTTCTTC CASSPGATNEQFF
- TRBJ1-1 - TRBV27 TGTGCCAGCCGAAAAGGCCCCATATACACTGAAGCTTTCTTT CASRKGPIYTEAFF
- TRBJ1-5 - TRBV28 TGTGCCAGCAGTCAGACCAACTTGGGAGAGCCCCAGCATTTT CASSQTNLGEPQHF
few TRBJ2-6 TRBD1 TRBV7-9 TGTGCCGGACAGGGGCGAGGGGCAAACTTAGGAGACCTCGGGGCCAACGTCCTGACTTTC CAGQGRGANLGDLGANVLTF
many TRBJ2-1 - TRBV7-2 TGTGCCAGCAGCTTATCGGCAGGGGCAGGGGATGAGCAGTTCTTC CASSLSAGAGDEQFF
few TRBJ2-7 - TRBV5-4 TGTGCCAGCAGCTCATCCACGACCTCCTACGAGCAGTACTTC CASSSSTTSYEQYF
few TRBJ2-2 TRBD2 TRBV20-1 TGCAGTGCTAGTTCCGGCGGGGGGGCTGCCGGGGAGCTGTTTTTT CSASSGGGAAGELFF
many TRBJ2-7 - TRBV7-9 TGTGCCAGCAGCTTAGCGCAGTACGAGCAGTACTTC CASSLAQYEQYF
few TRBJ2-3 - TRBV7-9 TGTGCCAGCAGCGAAGACCTAGGGGGCACAGATACGCAGTATTTT CASSEDLGGTDTQYF
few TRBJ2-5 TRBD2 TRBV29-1 TGCAGCGTTGAACTAGCGGGGGGTCAAAGAGAGACCCAGTACTTC CSVELAGGQRETQYF
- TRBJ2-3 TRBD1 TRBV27 TGTGCCAGCAGCTGGGCCGGGACAGGGCTCTATTTT CASSWAGTGLYF
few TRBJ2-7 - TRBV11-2 TGTGCCAGCAGCCTCCTTGGCTACGAGCAGTACTTC CASSLLGYEQYF
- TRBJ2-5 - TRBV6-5 TGTGCCAGCAGTTATCCCAAAGAGACCCAGTACTTC CASSYPKETQYF
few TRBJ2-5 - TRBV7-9 TGTGCCAGCAGCTTAGGGGTCGGGGTACAAGAGACCCAGTACTTC CASSLGVGVQETQYF
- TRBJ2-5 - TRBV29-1 TGCAGCGTGAGGGAACTGGTGGGTGAGACCCAGTACTTC CSVRELVGETQYF
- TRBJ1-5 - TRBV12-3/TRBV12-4 TGTGCCAGCACCCTCTCGGGCCAGCTCCAGCCCCAGCATTTT CASTLSGQLQPQHF
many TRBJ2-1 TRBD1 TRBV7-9 TGTGCCAGCAGCTCATTCGGGACAGGCTCCTACAATGAGCAGTTCTTC CASSSFGTGSYNEQFF
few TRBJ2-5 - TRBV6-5 TGTGCCAGCAGTTACTCGATAAACCCGCAGCAAGAGACCCAGTACTTC CASSYSINPQQETQYF
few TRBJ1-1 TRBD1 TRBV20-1 TGCAGTGCGGAAAGGGACAGGGGGCTAGGGAACACTGAAGCTTTCTTT CSAERDRGLGNTEAFF
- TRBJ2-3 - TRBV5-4 TGTGCCAGCAGCTTGGAAGTATCTAGCACAGATACGCAGTATTTT CASSLEVSSTDTQYF
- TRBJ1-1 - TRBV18 TGTGCCAGCTCACCGGCTCGGGGGAACACTGAAGCTTTCTTT CASSPARGNTEAFF
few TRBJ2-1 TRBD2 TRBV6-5 TGTGCCAGCAGCCCCCCCGGACTAGCCAATGAGCAGTTCTTC CASSPPGLANEQFF
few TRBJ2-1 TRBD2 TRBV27 TGTGCCAGCAGTTGGGGGAGGGCGAGGGATGAGCAGTTCTTC CASSWGRARDEQFF
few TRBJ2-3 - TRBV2 TGTGCCAGCAGCTGGCTCACAGATACGCAGTATTTT CASSWLTDTQYF
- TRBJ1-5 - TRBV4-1 TGCGCCAGCAGCCGAGAACAAGCGGGCAATCAGCCCCAGCATTTT CASSREQAGNQPQHF
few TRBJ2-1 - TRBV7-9 TGTGCCAGCAGCAAACCCCTCGGGGACGACAATGAGCAGTTCTTC CASSKPLGDDNEQFF
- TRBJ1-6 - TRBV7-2 TGTGCCAGCAGCTTAGCGGGTCCGAGCTCCTATAATTCACCCCTCCACTTT CASSLAGPSSYNSPLHF
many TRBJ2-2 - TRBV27 TGTGCCAGCAGTTCTGGTAGGACCGGGGAGCTGTTTTTT CASSSGRTGELFF
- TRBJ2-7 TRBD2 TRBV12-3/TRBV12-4 TGTGCCAGCAGTGCGGGGGGGTCCGGCTACGAGCAGTACTTC CASSAGGSGYEQYF
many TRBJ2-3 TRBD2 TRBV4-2 TGTGCCAGCAGCCAAGCGGGACTAGCCCCCACAGATACGCAGTATTTT CASSQAGLAPTDTQYF
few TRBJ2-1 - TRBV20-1 TGCAGTGCTAGAGCGTCCTTAGCGAGGAATGAGCAGTTCTTC CSARASLARNEQFF
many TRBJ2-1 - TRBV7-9 TGTGCCAGCAGCCCTGATGACGGGAGATCCTACAATGAGCAGTTCTTC CASSPDDGRSYNEQFF